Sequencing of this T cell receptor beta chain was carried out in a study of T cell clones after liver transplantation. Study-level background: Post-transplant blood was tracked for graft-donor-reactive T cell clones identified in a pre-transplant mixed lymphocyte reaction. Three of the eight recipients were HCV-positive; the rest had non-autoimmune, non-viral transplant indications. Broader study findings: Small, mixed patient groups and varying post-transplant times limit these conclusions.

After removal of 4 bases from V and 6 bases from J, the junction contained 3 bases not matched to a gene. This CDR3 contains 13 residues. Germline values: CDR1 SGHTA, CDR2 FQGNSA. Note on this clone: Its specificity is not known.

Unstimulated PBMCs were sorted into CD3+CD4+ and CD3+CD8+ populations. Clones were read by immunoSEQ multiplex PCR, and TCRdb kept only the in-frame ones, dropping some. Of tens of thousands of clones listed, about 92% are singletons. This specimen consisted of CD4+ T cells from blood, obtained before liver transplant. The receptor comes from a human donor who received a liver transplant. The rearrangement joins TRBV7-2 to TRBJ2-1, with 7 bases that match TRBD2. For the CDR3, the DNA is TGTGCCAGCAGCTCCGGGACTACCAATGAGCAGTTCTTC. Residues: CASSSGTTNEQFF. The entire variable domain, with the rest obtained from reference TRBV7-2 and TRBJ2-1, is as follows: GAGVSQSPSNKVTEKGKDVELRCDPISGHTALYWYRQSLGQGLEFLIYFQGNSAPDKSGLPSDRFSAERTGGSVSTLTIQRTQQEDSAVYLCASSSGTTNEQFFGPGTRLTVL.